A single sample gave rise to the 13 T cell receptor beta chains below, sequenced in a study of cytomegalovirus exposure and HLA in healthy donors. Primers: 60 Vbeta forward and 13 Jbeta reverse. Sequencing used immunoSEQ multiplex PCR; TCRdb keeps in-frame clones, though not all of them. The sample shows some 140,000 clones, nearly 80% of them seen only once. Sequenced input: PBMCs. The receptors were sampled from a man aged 30-40 years in good health and CMV-seropositive.

This clone has more than one count but fewer than ten. The gene calls are TRBV10-3 and TRBJ2-1, with TRBD1 matching over 7 bases. The ends lost 9 bases at V and 4 bases at J; junction bases unmatched: 6. From germline, CDR1 is ENHRY and CDR2 SYGVKD. The CDR3 spans 13 residues. CDR3 in amino acids: CAITGQTYNEQFF. DNA for the CDR3: TGTGCCATTACGGGACAGACGTACAATGAGCAGTTCTTC.

This sequence joins TRBV9 and TRBJ2-5, with D tentatively TRBD2 (6 bases). Germline assignment: CDR1 SGDLS and CDR2 YYNGEE. The CDR3 loop spans 13 amino acids. Deletions cut 3 bases from V and 5 bases from J, with 11 bases between. CDR3 DNA sequence: TGTGCCAGCAGCGGGGCCCTAGCGGAGACCCAGTACTTC. It translates to CASSGALAETQYF. Supplemented by reference TRBV9 and TRBJ2-5, the full variable domain reads DSGVTQTPKHLITATGQRVTLRCSPRSGDLSVYWYQQSLDQGLQFLIQYYNGEERAKGNILERFSAQQFPDLHSELNLSSLELGDSALYFCASSGALAETQYFGPGTRLLVL.

This rearrangement joins TRBV5-6 to TRBJ2-3; tentative D call: TRBD1 (6 bases). The CDR3 length is 14 residues. CDR1 and CDR2 from the germline V gene are SGHDT and YYEEEE. Trimming shortened V by 4 bases and J by 8 bases, and 17 bases separated the two germline ends. CDR3: CASSTGQLESTQYF. The CDR3, as DNA: TGTGCCAGCAGCACAGGACAGCTAGAGAGTACGCAGTATTTT.

CDR3 DNA sequence: TGTGCCAGCAGCCCCCGCCCGTGGCTAGGGGGCAATCAGCCCCAGCATTTT. Amino acid sequence: CASSPRPWLGGNQPQHF. The rearrangement links TRBV4-2 to TRBJ1-5; D perhaps matches TRBD1 (5 bases). The V gene's germline CDR1 is LGHNA and CDR2 YNFKEQ. CDR3 length: 17 residues. The V gene lost 4 bases and the J gene lost 2 bases, with 18 bases spanning the gap.

This clone was counted a single time. The genes are TRBV9 and TRBJ2-6; 9 bases agree with TRBD2. CDR3 length: 21 amino acids. Germline assignment: CDR1 SGDLS and CDR2 YYNGEE. V dropped 4 bases and J dropped 0; count of bases not matched to a gene: 17. CDR3 loop: CASSKAGGRAFFDSGANVLTF. CDR3 DNA sequence: TGTGCCAGCAGCAAGGCGGGCGGGAGGGCCTTCTTTGACTCTGGGGCCAACGTCCTGACTTTC.

The rearrangement uses TRBV9 and TRBJ2-3; 7 bases fit TRBD1. J lost 2 bases, V lost 0 bases, and 6 bases had no gene match. This CDR3 is 16 amino acids long. Germline V gene lookup returns CDR1 SGDLS and CDR2 YYNGEE. The CDR3 sequence is CASSVGVGTDTDTQYF. CDR3 DNA: TGTGCCAGCAGCGTAGGGGTTGGGACAGACACAGATACGCAGTATTTT.

This clone occurred once. The J gene is TRBJ2-3, the V gene TRBV6-1; 11 nucleotides agree with TRBD1. Germline V gene data show CDR1 as MNHNS and CDR2 as SASEGT. The CDR3 contains 16 residues. J was trimmed by 7 bases and V by 4 bases; bases with no gene match: 10. Here the CDR3 reads CASSALGTGGGNTQYF. In DNA form, the CDR3 reads TGTGCCAGCAGTGCGCTGGGGACAGGGGGAGGGAATACGCAGTATTTT.

The CDR3, as DNA: TGTGCCAGCAGTCAGGGACAGATCTACGAGCAGTACTTC. This translates into CASSQGQIYEQYF. The chain couples TRBV28 to TRBJ2-7, with 7 bases lining up with TRBD1. The CDR3 consists of 13 residues. After removal of 5 bases from V and 3 bases from J, the junction contained 4 bases not matched to a gene. CDR1 is MDHEN, CDR2 SYDVKM, per germline.

V gene TRBV14 combines with J gene TRBJ2-4; TRBD1 is a possible D gene (5 bases). The CDR3 runs 15 residues. The V gene's germline CDR1 is SGHDN and CDR2 FVKESK. Trimming removed 5 bases from V and 6 bases from J, with 17 bases in between. DNA of the CDR3: TGTGCCAGCAGCTCCTATAGGGGTACACCAAACATTCAGTACTTC. This encodes CASSSYRGTPNIQYF.

CDR3 DNA: TGTGCCAGCAATATTCGAGATGAAGCTTTCTTT. Its protein product is CASNIRDEAFF. The V call is TRBV28, the J call TRBJ1-1; D not certain. This CDR3 contains 11 residues. CDR1 is MDHEN and CDR2 is SYDVKM in the germline V gene. V dropped 7 bases and J dropped 7 bases, with 10 bases sitting between them.

The chain couples TRBV11-2 to TRBJ1-3, with D possibly TRBD1 on 5 matching bases. The CDR3 runs to 17 residues. Trimming shortened V by 4 bases and J by 0 bases, and 16 bases separated the two germline ends. The germline V gene encodes CDR1 SGHAT and CDR2 FQNNGV. The CDR3 here is CASSSRSWQGSGNTIYF. CDR3 nucleotides: TGTGCCAGCAGCTCTAGGTCGTGGCAGGGCTCTGGAAACACCATATATTTT. The variable domain in full, completed from reference TRBV11-2 and TRBJ1-3, reads EAGVAQSPRYKIIEKRQSVAFWCNPISGHATLYWYQQILGQGPKLLIQFQNNGVVDDSQLPKDRFSAERLKGVDSTLKIQPAKLEDSAVYLCASSSRSWQGSGNTIYFGEGSWLTVV.

Only one count was recorded for this clone. CDR3 residues: CASMAGGARFQYF. The CDR3 coding sequence is TGTGCCAGCATGGCAGGGGGCGCGCGATTTCAGTACTTC. The gene calls are TRBV6-1 and TRBJ2-4; 8 bases line up with TRBD1. V dropped 7 bases and J dropped 11; count of bases not matched to a gene: 10. The CDR3 runs to 13 residues. From germline, CDR1 is MNHNS and CDR2 SASEGT.

This sequence joins TRBV25-1 and TRBJ2-1, with 7 bases matching TRBD2. The trim removed 2 bases at V and 1 base at J, leaving 2 bases unmatched. CDR1 is MGHDK, CDR2 SYGVNS, per germline. This CDR3 contains 15 residues. CDR3 protein: CASSEREDSYNEQFF. CDR3 nucleotides: TGTGCCAGCAGTGAACGGGAGGATTCCTACAATGAGCAGTTCTTC.